Listed below are T cell receptor beta chains from one sample, sequenced in a study of early T cells in non-severe SARS-CoV-2 infection. Each CDR3 protein is one row after TCRdb ran MiXCR on the 5' RACE reads. This table holds about 35,000 distinct CDR3 sequences, 5.4% found once. Specimen: whole blood, collected at baseline. The receptors here all came from an adult who was a healthcare worker with PCR-confirmed SARS-CoV-2 infection or an uninfected control (not recorded which). Both conserved end residues are part of each CDR3. The order of the fields is D gene, J gene, clone size, V gene, CDR3 DNA, CDR3 protein. The D gene is left open where the match is weak. Rows may omit the clone size; those that give it use once, few, many or a size class.

d_call: TRBD2
j_call: TRBJ2-1
clone_size: many
v_call: TRBV28
cdr3_nt: TGTGCCAGCAGTACCGAGGGACTAGCGGGAGGGAAGTTCTTC
cdr3_aa: CASSTEGLAGGKFF

d_call: NA
j_call: TRBJ2-4
clone_size: few
v_call: TRBV11-2
cdr3_nt: TGTGCCAGCAGCCTAACCAGTTTAGCCAAAAACATTCAGTACTTC
cdr3_aa: CASSLTSLAKNIQYF

d_call: NA
j_call: TRBJ1-3
clone_size: few
v_call: TRBV30
cdr3_nt: TGTGCCTGGAGTGTACTGCACACCATATATTTT
cdr3_aa: CAWSVLHTIYF

d_call: TRBD1
j_call: TRBJ2-3
clone_size: many
v_call: TRBV30
cdr3_nt: TGTGCCTGGAGTGTGCCAGGGGGCGCAGATACGCAGTATTTT
cdr3_aa: CAWSVPGGADTQYF

d_call: NA
j_call: TRBJ1-5
clone_size: NA
v_call: TRBV13
cdr3_nt: TGTGCCAGCAGCCATGGGAGGTCTCAATATAGCAATCAGCCCCAGCATTTT
cdr3_aa: CASSHGRSQYSNQPQHF

d_call: TRBD1
j_call: TRBJ1-6
clone_size: NA
v_call: TRBV29-1
cdr3_nt: TGCAGCGTACAGGGGGGATATAATTCACCCCTCCACTTT
cdr3_aa: CSVQGGYNSPLHF

d_call: TRBD2
j_call: TRBJ2-3
clone_size: many
v_call: TRBV12-3/TRBV12-4
cdr3_nt: TGTGCCAGCAGTTCAACTAGCGGGGGTGAAAGCACAGATACGCAGTATTTT
cdr3_aa: CASSSTSGGESTDTQYF

d_call: NA
j_call: TRBJ1-6
clone_size: many
v_call: TRBV25-1
cdr3_nt: TGTGCCAGCAGTGACCCCGACAGTGGTGGAAATTCACCCCTCCACTTT
cdr3_aa: CASSDPDSGGNSPLHF

d_call: TRBD1
j_call: TRBJ1-1
clone_size: few
v_call: TRBV20-1
cdr3_nt: TGCAGTGCTAGGAGGGGACAGGTCCAAACTGAAGCTTTCTTT
cdr3_aa: CSARRGQVQTEAFF

d_call: TRBD2
j_call: TRBJ2-1
clone_size: few
v_call: TRBV9
cdr3_nt: TGTGCCAGCAGCGTATTCGGGACTATCCGTCATTACAATGAGCAGTTCTTC
cdr3_aa: CASSVFGTIRHYNEQFF

d_call: TRBD1
j_call: TRBJ2-7
clone_size: many
v_call: TRBV6-6
cdr3_nt: TGTGCCAGCAGTTCCCGGACAGGGATCTTCTACGAGCAGTACTTC
cdr3_aa: CASSSRTGIFYEQYF

d_call: TRBD2
j_call: TRBJ2-7
clone_size: many
v_call: TRBV27
cdr3_nt: TGTGCCAGCAGTTTCCTCCCAGCGGGAGGGCGCGAGGAGCAGTACTTC
cdr3_aa: CASSFLPAGGREEQYF